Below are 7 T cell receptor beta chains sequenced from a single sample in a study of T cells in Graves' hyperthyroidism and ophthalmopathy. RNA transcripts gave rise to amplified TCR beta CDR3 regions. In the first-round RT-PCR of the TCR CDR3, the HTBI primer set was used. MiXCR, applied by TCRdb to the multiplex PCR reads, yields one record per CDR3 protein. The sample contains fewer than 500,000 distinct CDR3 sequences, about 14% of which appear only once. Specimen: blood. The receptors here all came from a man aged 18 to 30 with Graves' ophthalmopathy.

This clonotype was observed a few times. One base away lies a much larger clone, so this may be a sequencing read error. As DNA, the CDR3 is TGCGCCAGCAGCTTTATGACAGGATCCTACGGGCAGTACTTC. Translation: CASSFMTGSYGQYF. The chain couples TRBV5-1 to TRBJ2-7; D is possibly TRBD1 (6 bases). The CDR3 contains 14 residues. Germline CDR1 reads SGHRS; CDR2 reads YFSETQ.

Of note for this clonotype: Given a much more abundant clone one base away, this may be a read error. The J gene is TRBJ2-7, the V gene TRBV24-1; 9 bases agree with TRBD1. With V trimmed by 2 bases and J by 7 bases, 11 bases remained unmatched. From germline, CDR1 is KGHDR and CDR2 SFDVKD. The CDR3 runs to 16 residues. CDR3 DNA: TGTGCCACCAGTGATTCCGGACAGGGGAGTTCGAGGGAGCAGTACTTC. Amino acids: CATSDSGQGSSREQYF.

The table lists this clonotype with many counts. In DNA, the CDR3 is TGTGCCAGCAGTCTCCTCTATAATTCACCCCTCCACTTT. Translated: CASSLLYNSPLHF. The rearrangement uses TRBV6-4 and TRBJ1-6; no firm D call. CDR3 size: 13 residues. The V and J ends lost 5 bases and 3 bases respectively, with 5 bases between them. Germline CDR1 is MRHNA and CDR2 is SNTAGT.

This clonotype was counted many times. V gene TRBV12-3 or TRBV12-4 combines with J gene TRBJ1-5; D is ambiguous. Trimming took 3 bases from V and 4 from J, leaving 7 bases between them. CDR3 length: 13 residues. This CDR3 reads CASSFTENQPQHF. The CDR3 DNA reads TGTGCCAGCAGTTTCACAGAAAATCAGCCCCAGCATTTT.

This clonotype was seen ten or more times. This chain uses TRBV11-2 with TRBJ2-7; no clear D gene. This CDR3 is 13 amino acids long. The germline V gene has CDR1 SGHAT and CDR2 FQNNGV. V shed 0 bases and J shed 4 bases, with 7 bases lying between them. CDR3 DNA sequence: TGTGCCAGCAGCTTAGATTCTAGGTACGAGCAGTACTTC. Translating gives CASSLDSRYEQYF.

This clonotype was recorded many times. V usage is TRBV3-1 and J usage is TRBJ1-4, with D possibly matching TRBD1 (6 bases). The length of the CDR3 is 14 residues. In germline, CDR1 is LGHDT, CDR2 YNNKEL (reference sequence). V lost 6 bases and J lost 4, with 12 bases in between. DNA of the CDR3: TGTGCCAGCAGACGAACAGGGTTTAATGAAAAACTGTTTTTT. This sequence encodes CASRRTGFNEKLFF.

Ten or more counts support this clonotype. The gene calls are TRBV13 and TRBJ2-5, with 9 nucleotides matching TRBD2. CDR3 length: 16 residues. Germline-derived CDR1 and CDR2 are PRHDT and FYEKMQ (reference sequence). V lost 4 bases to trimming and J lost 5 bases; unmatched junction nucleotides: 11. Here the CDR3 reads CASSSSGIQDWETQYF. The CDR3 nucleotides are TGTGCCAGCAGCTCTAGCGGGATCCAGGACTGGGAGACCCAGTACTTC.